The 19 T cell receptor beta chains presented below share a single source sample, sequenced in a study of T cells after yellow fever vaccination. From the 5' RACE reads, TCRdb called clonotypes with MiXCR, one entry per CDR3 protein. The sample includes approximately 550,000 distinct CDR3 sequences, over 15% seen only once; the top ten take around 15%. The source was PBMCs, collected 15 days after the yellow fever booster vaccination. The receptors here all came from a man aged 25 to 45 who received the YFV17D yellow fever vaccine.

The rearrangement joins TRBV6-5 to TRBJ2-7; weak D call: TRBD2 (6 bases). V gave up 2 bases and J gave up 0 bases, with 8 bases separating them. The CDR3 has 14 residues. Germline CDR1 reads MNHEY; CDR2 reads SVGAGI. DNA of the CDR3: TGTGCCAGCAGTTACGGGGGGACCTCCTACGAGCAGTACTTC. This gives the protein CASSYGGTSYEQYF.

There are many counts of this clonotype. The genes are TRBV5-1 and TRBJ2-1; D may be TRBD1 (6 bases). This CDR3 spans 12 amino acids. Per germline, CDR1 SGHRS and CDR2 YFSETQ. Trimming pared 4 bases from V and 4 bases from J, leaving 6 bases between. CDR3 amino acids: CASSTGYNEQFF. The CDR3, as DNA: TGCGCCAGCAGCACAGGGTACAATGAGCAGTTCTTC.

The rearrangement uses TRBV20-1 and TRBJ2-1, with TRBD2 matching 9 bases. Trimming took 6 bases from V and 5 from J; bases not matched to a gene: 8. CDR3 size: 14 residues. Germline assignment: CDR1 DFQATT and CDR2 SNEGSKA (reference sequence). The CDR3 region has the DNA TGCAGTGCCCTACCGGGACTAGCCGACAATGAGCAGTTCTTC. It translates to CSALPGLADNEQFF.

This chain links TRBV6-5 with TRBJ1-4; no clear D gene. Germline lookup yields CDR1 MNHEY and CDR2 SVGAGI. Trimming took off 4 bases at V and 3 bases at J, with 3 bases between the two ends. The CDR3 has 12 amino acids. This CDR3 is CASSSSNEKLFF. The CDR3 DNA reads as TGTGCCAGCAGTTCTTCTAATGAAAAACTGTTTTTT.

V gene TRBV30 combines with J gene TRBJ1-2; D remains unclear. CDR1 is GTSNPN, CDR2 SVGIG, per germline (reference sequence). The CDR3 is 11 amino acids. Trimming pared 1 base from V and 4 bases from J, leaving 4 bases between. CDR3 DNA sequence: TGTGCCTGGAGTGCAGGCTATGGCTACACCTTC. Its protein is CAWSAGYGYTF.

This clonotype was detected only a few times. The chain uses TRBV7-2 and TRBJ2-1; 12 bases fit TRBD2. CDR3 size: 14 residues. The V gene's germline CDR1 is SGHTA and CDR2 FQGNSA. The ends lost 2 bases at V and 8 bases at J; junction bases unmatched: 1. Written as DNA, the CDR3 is TGTGCCAGCAGCTTACTAGCGGGGGGGGATGAGCAGTTCTTC. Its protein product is CASSLLAGGDEQFF.

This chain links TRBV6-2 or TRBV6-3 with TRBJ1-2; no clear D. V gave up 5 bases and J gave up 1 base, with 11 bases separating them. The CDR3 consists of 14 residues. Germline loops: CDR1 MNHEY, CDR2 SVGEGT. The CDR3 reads CASSPDGNNYGYTF. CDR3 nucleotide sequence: TGTGCCAGCAGTCCCGACGGTAATAACTATGGCTACACCTTC.

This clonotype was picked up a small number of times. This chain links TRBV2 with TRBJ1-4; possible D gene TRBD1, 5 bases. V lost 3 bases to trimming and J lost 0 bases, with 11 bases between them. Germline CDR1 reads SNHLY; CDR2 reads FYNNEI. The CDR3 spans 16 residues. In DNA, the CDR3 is TGTGCCAGCAGTGAGAAGGGGTGGGCAACTAATGAAAAACTGTTTTTT. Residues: CASSEKGWATNEKLFF. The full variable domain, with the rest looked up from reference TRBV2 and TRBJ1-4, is EPEVTQTPSHQVTQMGQEVILRCVPISNHLYFYWYRQILGQKVEFLVSFYNNEISEKSEIFDDQFSVERPDGSNFTLKIRSTKLEDSAMYFCASSEKGWATNEKLFFGSGTQLSVL.

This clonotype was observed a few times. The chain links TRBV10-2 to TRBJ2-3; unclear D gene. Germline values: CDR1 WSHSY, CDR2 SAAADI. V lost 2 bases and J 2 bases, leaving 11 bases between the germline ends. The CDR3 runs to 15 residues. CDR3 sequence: CASSEGRILTDTQYF. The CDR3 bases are TGCGCCAGCAGTGAGGGGCGGATTCTCACAGATACGCAGTATTTT.

In DNA, the CDR3 is TGTGCCAGCAGCTCAAGGGGAGGAACGCCGTACGAGCAGTACTTC. Amino acid sequence: CASSSRGGTPYEQYF. The genes are TRBV7-3 and TRBJ2-7; maybe TRBD2 (6 bases). CDR1 is SGHTA, CDR2 FQGTGA, per germline. The V and J ends lost 4 bases and 4 bases respectively, with 17 bases between them. This CDR3 is 15 amino acids long.

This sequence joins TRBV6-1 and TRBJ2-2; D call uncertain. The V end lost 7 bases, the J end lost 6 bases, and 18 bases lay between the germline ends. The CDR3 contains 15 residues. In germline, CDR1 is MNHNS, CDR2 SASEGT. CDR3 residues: CASTRDRFEAGELFF. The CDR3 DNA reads TGTGCCAGCACCCGCGACCGTTTTGAAGCCGGGGAGCTGTTTTTT.

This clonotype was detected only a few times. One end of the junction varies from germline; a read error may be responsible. In DNA, the CDR3 is TGTGCCAGCAGTTCGGCGGGGGGGCGTGACTTC. Residues: CASSSAGGRDF. The rearrangement links TRBV12-3 or TRBV12-4 to TRBJ2-1; 9 bases map to TRBD2. The CDR3 consists of 11 residues.

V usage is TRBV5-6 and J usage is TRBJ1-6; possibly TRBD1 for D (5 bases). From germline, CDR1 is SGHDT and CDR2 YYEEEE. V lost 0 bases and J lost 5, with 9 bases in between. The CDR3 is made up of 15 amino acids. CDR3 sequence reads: CASSLGQLDNSPLHF. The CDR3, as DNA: TGTGCCAGCAGCTTGGGACAGTTGGATAATTCACCCCTCCACTTT.

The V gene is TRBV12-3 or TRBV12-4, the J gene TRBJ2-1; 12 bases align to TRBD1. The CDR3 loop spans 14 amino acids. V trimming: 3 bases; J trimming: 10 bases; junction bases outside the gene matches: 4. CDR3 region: CASSLGDRGQEQFF. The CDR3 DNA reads TGTGCCAGCAGTTTGGGGGACAGGGGGCAGGAGCAGTTCTTC.

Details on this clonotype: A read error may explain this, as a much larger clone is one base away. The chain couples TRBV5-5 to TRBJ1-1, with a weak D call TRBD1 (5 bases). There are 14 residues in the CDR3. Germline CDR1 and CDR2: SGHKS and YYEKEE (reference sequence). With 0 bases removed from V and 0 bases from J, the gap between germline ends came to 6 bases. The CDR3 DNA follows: TGTGCCAGCAGCTTGGCCAGGGTGAACACTGAAGCTTTCTTT. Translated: CASSLARVNTEAFF.

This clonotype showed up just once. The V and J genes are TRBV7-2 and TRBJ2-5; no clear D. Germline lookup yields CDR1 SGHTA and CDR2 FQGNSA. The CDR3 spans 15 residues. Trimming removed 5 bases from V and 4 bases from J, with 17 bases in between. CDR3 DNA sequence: TGTGCCAGCAGCCCGACCATCAAGGGTGGAGAGACCCAGTACTTC. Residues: CASSPTIKGGETQYF.

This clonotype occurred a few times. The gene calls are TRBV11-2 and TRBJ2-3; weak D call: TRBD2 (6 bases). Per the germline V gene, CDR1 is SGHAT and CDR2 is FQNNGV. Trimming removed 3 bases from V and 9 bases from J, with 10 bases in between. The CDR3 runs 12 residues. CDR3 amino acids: CASSFTGVTQYF. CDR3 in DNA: TGTGCCAGCAGCTTCACGGGAGTAACGCAGTATTTT. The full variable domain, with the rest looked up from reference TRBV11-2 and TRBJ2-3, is EAGVAQSPRYKIIEKRQSVAFWCNPISGHATLYWYQQILGQGPKLLIQFQNNGVVDDSQLPKDRFSAERLKGVDSTLKIQPAKLEDSAVYLCASSFTGVTQYFGPGTRLTVL.

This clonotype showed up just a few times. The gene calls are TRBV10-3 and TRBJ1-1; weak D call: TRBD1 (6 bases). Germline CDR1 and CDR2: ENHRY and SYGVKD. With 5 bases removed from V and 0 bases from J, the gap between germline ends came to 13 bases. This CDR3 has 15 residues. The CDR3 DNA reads TGTGCCATCAGTCCCGGGGGGCGGATGAACACTGAAGCTTTCTTT. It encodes CAISPGGRMNTEAFF.

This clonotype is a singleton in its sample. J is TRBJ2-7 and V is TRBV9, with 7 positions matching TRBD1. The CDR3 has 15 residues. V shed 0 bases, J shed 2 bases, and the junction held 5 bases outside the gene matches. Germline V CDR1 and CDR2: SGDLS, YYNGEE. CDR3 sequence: CASSVAGTETYEQYF. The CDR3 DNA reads TGTGCCAGCAGCGTAGCCGGGACAGAAACCTACGAGCAGTACTTC.